This entry features one TCR beta chain sequence. Ten or more counts support this clonotype. What this receptor recognizes is not known. Per-nucleotide qualities are absent, and no much larger clonotype sits a single base away. V and J are truncated by 7 bases and 4 bases respectively, leaving an intervening sequence of 20 bases. The CDR3 holds 15 amino acids from the cysteine to the phenylalanine. The read is trimmed to its CDR3 DNA, 45 bases read in frame from base 1. The germline V gene (reference sequence) provides CDR1 SEHNR and CDR2 FQNEAQ. Library prep was done by 5' RACE. The listed sequencing device is NextSeq 500. In the TCR library protocol, unique molecular identifiers were attached to individual cDNA molecules to correct for PCR bias and sequencing error. Both TCR alpha and beta chains were sequenced, and tight co-correlation was observed between alpha and beta sequence abundances in each sample. Turning to the authors' computational methods: Decombinator V4 was used to annotate the V gene, J gene and CDR3 of the TCR sequences. Expanded TCRs were defined as changing significantly between any two time points under a Poisson model with p below 0.0001. TCR abundances were normalised to the total number of TCRs sequenced per sample and were expressed as counts per million. MAIT TCRs were defined by TRAV1-2 paired with TRAJ12, TRAJ20 or TRAJ33, and iNKT TCRs by TRAV10 paired with TRAJ18. VDJdb, accessed 1 November 2021, was searched for CMV, EBV and SARS-CoV-2 annotated TCRs, excluding TCRs annotated for multiple antigens. The raw public data were reprocessed by TCRdb itself: fastp quality trimming at Q25, MiXCR clonotype calling, in-frame beta chains only. Every CDR3 protein is listed once, alongside the most common genes and DNA of its rows. The authors' filters were not applied to this entry. Recorded for this sample are tens of thousands of distinct CDR3 sequences; about 4.6% of them occurred a single time. Jointly, the top ten make up about 12% of the sample.

Set within a cohort of healthcare workers in London, UK, this nested case-control study involved weekly PCR testing of nasopharyngeal swabs along with blood sampling. Healthcare workers were enrolled in the week of the UK lockdown, from 23 to 31 March 2020, and were followed every week for up to about 16 weeks. The data belong to a study of early T cells in non-severe SARS-CoV-2 infection (dated by TCRdb to the early 2020s). Describing the broader study: Bulk RNA from unsorted whole blood was used for TCR sequencing, so alpha and beta chains could not be paired.

What the study reported, not specific to this receptor: Matching against VDJdb was skewed toward anti-spike CD8 responses, likely underestimated virus-specific expansions, and missed private and CD4 specificities.

The chain is made from TRBV7-9 and TRBJ2-7; the D gene lacks a confident call. The source of this sequence is an adult who was a healthcare worker with PCR-confirmed SARS-CoV-2 infection or an uninfected control (not recorded which). Input material: whole blood. Here is the DNA: TGTGCCAGCACCGGAGACGAGGTCAGAACTTACGAGCAGTACTTC. Translated, it gives CASTGDEVRTYEQYF.